Below, 21 T cell receptor beta chains from the same sample are listed, as sequenced in a study of T cells after yellow fever vaccination. TCRdb re-called the 5' RACE reads through MiXCR, storing one row per CDR3 protein. This repertoire shows roughly 400,000 distinct CDR3 sequences, 15% to 20% found once; its top ten account for about a sixth. The sequences come from PBMCs, collected before the yellow fever booster vaccination. The source of these receptors is a man aged 18 to 35 who received the YFV17D yellow fever vaccine.

In this sample, this clonotype turned up a few times. The gene calls are TRBV20-1 and TRBJ2-1, with a weak D call TRBD2 (5 bases). There are 16 residues in the CDR3. Between the trimmed V and J ends, which lost 6 bases and 4 bases, there was a span of 22 bases. CDR1 and CDR2 (germline): DFQATT, SNEGSKA (reference sequence). CDR3 residues: CSATNAGFGMYNEQFF. The CDR3 coding sequence is TGCAGTGCCACCAACGCGGGCTTCGGGATGTACAATGAGCAGTTCTTC.

This clonotype was counted only a few times. The chain couples TRBV4-3 to TRBJ2-5; D tentatively fits TRBD1 or TRBD2 (6 bases each). The CDR3 loop spans 14 amino acids. The germline V gene has CDR1 LGHNA and CDR2 YSLEER. Trimming left V 2 bases short and J 4 bases short, with 11 bases between. The CDR3 here is CASSQRRGAETQYF. The CDR3 region has the DNA TGCGCCAGCAGCCAAAGGAGGGGGGCAGAGACCCAGTACTTC.

The table lists this clonotype with a few counts. The chain is built from TRBV7-8 and TRBJ1-5, with TRBD1 matching over 8 bases. Germline CDR1 and CDR2: SGHVS and FQNEAQ. The CDR3 is made up of 15 amino acids. J lost 1 base, V lost 6 bases, and 5 bases had no gene match. CDR3 DNA sequence: TGTGCCAGCAGATCCGACAGGGGAAGCAATCAGCCCCAGCATTTT. Protein product: CASRSDRGSNQPQHF.

The table lists this clonotype with a few counts. The chain has TRBV20-1 and TRBJ2-2; 7 nucleotides align to TRBD1. Germline loops: CDR1 DFQATT, CDR2 SNEGSKA (reference sequence). The CDR3 has 12 amino acids. V lost 6 bases and J lost 7; bases outside the gene matches: 5. The CDR3 spells CSALNRGGELFF. CDR3 DNA: TGCAGTGCCCTCAACAGGGGCGGGGAGCTGTTTTTT.

This clonotype occurred a few times. In DNA form, the CDR3 reads TGTGCCAGCAGCTCGACCATTGGAGGTGGCTACACCTTC. Translating it yields CASSSTIGGGYTF. This chain uses TRBV7-2 with TRBJ1-2; D is undetermined. Germline V lookup: CDR1 SGHTA, CDR2 FQGNSA. V was cut by 4 bases and J by 7 bases, with 13 bases left in between. The CDR3 length is 13 residues. The variable domain in full, completed from reference TRBV7-2 and TRBJ1-2, reads GAGVSQSPSNKVTEKGKDVELRCDPISGHTALYWYRQSLGQGLEFLIYFQGNSAPDKSGLPSDRFSAERTGGSVSTLTIQRTQQEDSAVYLCASSSTIGGGYTFGSGTRLTVV.

The CDR3 nucleotides read TGTGCCAGCAGTTACACAACGGGAGGGTTGAATTCACCCCTCCACTTT. This codes for CASSYTTGGLNSPLHF. This rearrangement joins TRBV6-6 to TRBJ1-6, with no clear D. The ends were cut back, 2 bases at V and 7 bases at J, with 15 bases in the middle. Germline assignment: CDR1 MNHNY and CDR2 SVGAGI (reference sequence). The CDR3 sequence is 16 residues long.

This clonotype was seen a handful of times. A much bigger clone sits one base away, suggesting this may be a read error. The chain is built from TRBV2 and TRBJ2-4, with 11 bases that match TRBD2. The CDR3 contains 18 residues. Germline-derived CDR1 and CDR2 are SNHLY and FYNNEI. The CDR3, as DNA: TGTGCCAGCGGTGATTTGGGACTAGCGGCTAGAGCCAAAAACATTCAGTACTTC. The encoded protein is CASGDLGLAARAKNIQYF.

The J gene is TRBJ2-1, the V gene TRBV11-2, with 8 bases lining up with TRBD2. V lost 5 bases, J lost 10 bases, and 13 bases stayed unmatched. CDR1 is SGHAT and CDR2 is FQNNGV in the germline V gene. The CDR3 contains 15 residues. The CDR3 DNA is TGTGCCAGCAGCCCGCCGAGTAGCGGGGTTGGCGAGCAGTTCTTC. It specifies CASSPPSSGVGEQFF.

The CDR3 here is CASSVLQGFGYTF. CDR3 DNA: TGTGCCAGCAGCGTATTACAGGGGTTTGGCTACACCTTC. This chain joins TRBV7-2 and TRBJ1-2; 7 nucleotides match TRBD1. Looked up from germline, CDR1 is SGHTA and CDR2 is FQGNSA. The V gene end was trimmed by 5 bases and the J gene end by 7 bases; junction bases not matched to a gene: 7. This CDR3 region has 13 residues.

The chain uses TRBV6-2 or TRBV6-3 and TRBJ1-5; D unclear. V lost 0 bases and J lost 7, with 7 bases in between. The CDR3 loop spans 13 amino acids. Germline V CDR1 and CDR2: MNHEY, SVGEGT. The CDR3 sequence is CASSYSGEQPQHF. The CDR3 nucleotides are TGTGCCAGCAGTTACTCTGGGGAACAGCCCCAGCATTTT.

J is TRBJ1-5 and V is TRBV4-1; D gene uncertain. V gave up 1 base and J gave up 6 bases, with 13 bases separating them. This CDR3 is 15 amino acids long. Germline CDR1 is MGHRA and CDR2 is YSYEKL. The CDR3 spells CASSQGPSVSQPQHF. The CDR3 DNA is TGCGCCAGCAGCCAAGGACCCTCCGTGTCTCAGCCCCAGCATTTT.

This clonotype occurred many times. The chain couples TRBV6-6 to TRBJ1-6; tentative D call: TRBD1 (5 bases). In germline, CDR1 is MNHNY, CDR2 SVGAGI (reference sequence). V lost 3 bases, J lost 5 bases, and 17 bases lay in between. The CDR3 has 17 amino acids. The CDR3 sequence is CASSYLRVSGNNSPLHF. CDR3 nucleotide sequence: TGTGCCAGCAGTTATTTGAGGGTGTCAGGGAATAATTCACCCCTCCACTTT.

Only a few counts were recorded for this clonotype. The rearrangement joins TRBV15 to TRBJ2-5, with D perhaps TRBD2 (5 bases). CDR3 length equals 13 residues. Germline loops: CDR1 LNHNV, CDR2 YYDKDF (reference sequence). Trimming left V 8 bases short and J 0 bases short, with 10 bases between. The CDR3 region is CATAKRDQETQYF. The CDR3 bases are TGTGCCACCGCCAAGAGGGACCAAGAGACCCAGTACTTC.

Here the CDR3 DNA reads TGCGCCAGCAGCCAAGTCGGTGGAGATACGCAGTATTTT. Its translation is CASSQVGGDTQYF. The chain links TRBV4-3 to TRBJ2-3; no reliable D call. The V end lost 1 base, the J end lost 5 bases, and 7 bases lay between the germline ends. Germline lookup yields CDR1 LGHNA and CDR2 YSLEER. The CDR3 covers 13 residues.

The chain is built from TRBV5-1 and TRBJ2-7; unclear D gene. Germline CDR1 is SGHRS and CDR2 is YFSETQ. Trimming removed 4 bases from V and 1 base from J, with 6 bases in between. This CDR3 has 12 residues. The CDR3, as DNA: TGCGCCAGCAGCAAGGTTTCCTACGAGCAGTACTTC. Its protein product is CASSKVSYEQYF.

This clonotype was picked up a small number of times. Written as DNA, the CDR3 is TGCGCCAGCAGCCAAGGACTAGCGGGGGGCCACACCGGGGAGCTGTTTTTT. This encodes CASSQGLAGGHTGELFF. V gene TRBV4-3 combines with J gene TRBJ2-2; 13 positions match TRBD2. Per the germline V gene, CDR1 is LGHNA and CDR2 is YSLEER. This CDR3 is 17 amino acids long. Trimming at V came to 1 base and at J to 3 bases, leaving 2 bases not matched to a gene.

The gene calls are TRBV10-3 and TRBJ1-2; 10 nucleotides align to TRBD1. The CDR3 consists of 15 residues. CDR1 and CDR2 (germline): ENHRY, SYGVKD. V shed 4 bases, J shed 2 bases, and the junction held 4 bases outside the gene matches. The CDR3 is CAISARDRGNYGYTF. Here the CDR3 DNA reads TGTGCCATCAGTGCTCGGGACAGGGGAAACTATGGCTACACCTTC.

The sample holds a few counts of this clonotype. This sequence joins TRBV7-2 and TRBJ1-1; perhaps TRBD1 as D (6 bases). V lost 6 bases and J lost 3, with 23 bases in between. CDR1 is SGHTA, CDR2 FQGNSA, per germline. The CDR3 runs to 17 residues. In nucleotides, the CDR3 is TGTGCCAGCAGTTTCAGGCAGGGACAACTGGCGGACACTGAAGCTTTCTTT. As protein: CASSFRQGQLADTEAFF.

This clonotype was counted ten times or more. This chain connects TRBV9 to TRBJ2-5; a weak D match, TRBD1 (6 bases). This CDR3 has 15 residues. CDR1 SGDLS and CDR2 YYNGEE come from the germline V gene. Trimming took off 0 bases at V and 2 bases at J, with 11 bases between the two ends. The CDR3 DNA sequence: TGTGCCAGCAGCGTAGTCCCAGGGGAGCAAGAGACCCAGTACTTC. The encoded protein is CASSVVPGEQETQYF.

This rearrangement joins TRBV29-1 to TRBJ2-5, with TRBD1 matching over 9 bases. Germline CDR1 is SQVTM and CDR2 is ANQGSEA. The J segment lost 3 bases and the V segment lost 7 bases, leaving 3 bases of the junction unmatched. The CDR3 is 12 residues long. CDR3 residues: CSGGQGEETQYF. The CDR3 bases are TGCAGCGGGGGACAGGGAGAAGAGACCCAGTACTTC.

This clonotype was counted only a few times. This chain joins TRBV6-2 or TRBV6-3 and TRBJ2-7; 13 nucleotides agree with TRBD2. Germline loops: CDR1 MNHEY, CDR2 SVGEGT. The CDR3 is 17 amino acids. Trimming removed 0 bases from V and 0 bases from J; junction bases left unmatched: 2. The CDR3 region has the DNA TGTGCCAGCAGTTACTCGACTAGCGGGGGGAGCTCCTACGAGCAGTACTTC. Translation gives CASSYSTSGGSSYEQYF.